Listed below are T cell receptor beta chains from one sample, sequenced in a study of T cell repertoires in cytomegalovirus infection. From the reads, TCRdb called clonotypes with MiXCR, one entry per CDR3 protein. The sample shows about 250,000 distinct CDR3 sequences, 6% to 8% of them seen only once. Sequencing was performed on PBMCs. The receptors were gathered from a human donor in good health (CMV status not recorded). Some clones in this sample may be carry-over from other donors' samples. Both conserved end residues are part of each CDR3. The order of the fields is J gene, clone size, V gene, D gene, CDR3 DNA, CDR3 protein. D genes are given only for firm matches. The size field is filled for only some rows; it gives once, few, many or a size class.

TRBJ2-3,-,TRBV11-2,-,TGTGCCAGCAGCTCCCTGGGGGTCCTCACAGATACGCAGTATTTT,CASSSLGVLTDTQYF
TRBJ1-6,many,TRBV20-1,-,TGCAGTGCTAGGGTGGACACCGTTAGCAGCTCACCCCTCCACTTT,CSARVDTVSSSPLHF
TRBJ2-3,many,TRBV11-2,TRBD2,TGTGCCAGCAGCTCCTTTCCCGGACTAGCGGACACAGATACGCAGTATTTT,CASSSFPGLADTDTQYF
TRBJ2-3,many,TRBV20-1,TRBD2,TGCAGTAAAAAGGAACTAGCGGGGCCCAGTCCAGATACGCAGTATTTT,CSKKELAGPSPDTQYF
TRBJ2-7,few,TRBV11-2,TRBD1,TGTGCCAGCACACAGGACAGGCCTTACGAGCAGTACTTC,CASTQDRPYEQYF
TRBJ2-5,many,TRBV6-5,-,TGTGCCAGCAGTTACGGCATAGGAGGAGAGACCCAGTACTTC,CASSYGIGGETQYF
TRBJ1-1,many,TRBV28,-,TGTGCCACCGGTATACTTCCGAACACTGAAGCTTTCTTT,CATGILPNTEAFF
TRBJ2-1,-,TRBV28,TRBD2,TGTGCCAGCAGTTTTGGGACTAGCGGGGGGGCTTACAATGAGCAGTTCTTC,CASSFGTSGGAYNEQFF
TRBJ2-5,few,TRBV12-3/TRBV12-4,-,TGTGCCAGCAGTTTAAGGATTAAGGACGGATTCCAAGAGACCCAGTACTTC,CASSLRIKDGFQETQYF
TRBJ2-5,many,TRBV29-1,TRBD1,TGCAGCGTGTCACAGGGGGCGCAGGTGACCCAGTACTTC,CSVSQGAQVTQYF
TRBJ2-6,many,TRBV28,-,TGTGCCAGCACTGTACAAAGCTCTGGGGCCAACGTCCTGACTTTC,CASTVQSSGANVLTF
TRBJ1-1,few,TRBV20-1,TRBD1,TGCAGTGTTGAGACAGGGTTTGATACTGAAGCTTTCTTT,CSVETGFDTEAFF
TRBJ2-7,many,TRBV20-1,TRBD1,TGCAGTGCTAGCGGGACAGGAGCCTACGAGCAGTACTTC,CSASGTGAYEQYF
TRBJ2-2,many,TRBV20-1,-,TGCAGTGCTAGAGTCGGAGGGAACACCGGGGAGCTGTTTTTT,CSARVGGNTGELFF
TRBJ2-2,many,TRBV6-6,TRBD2,TGTGCCAGCAGGACGGGGGGGGAAACCGGGGAGCTGTTTTTT,CASRTGGETGELFF
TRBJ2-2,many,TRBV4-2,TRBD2,TGTGCCAGCAGCCTGGGAGTTGGCGGGGGGGCCGCCGGGGAGCTGTTTTTT,CASSLGVGGGAAGELFF
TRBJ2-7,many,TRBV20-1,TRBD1,TGCAGTGCTTCGGGACAGGGGATTTGGCAGTACTTC,CSASGQGIWQYF
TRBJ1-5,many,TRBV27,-,TGTGCCAGCAGTTCAACAGGGTCGGTTCAGCCCCAGCATTTT,CASSSTGSVQPQHF
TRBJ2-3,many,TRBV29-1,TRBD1,TGCAGCGTTGTTTGGACAGGGAGCACAGATACGCAGTATTTT,CSVVWTGSTDTQYF
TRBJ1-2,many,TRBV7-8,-,TGTGCCAGCAGCTTAGAACCAGGGCGAGGGGGCTACACCTTC,CASSLEPGRGGYTF
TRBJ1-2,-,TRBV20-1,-,TGCAGTGCTAGAGCCCTCACCTTC,CSARALTF
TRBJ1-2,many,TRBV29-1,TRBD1,TGCAGCGCCGGTACAGGGGCGGACGGCTACACCTTC,CSAGTGADGYTF
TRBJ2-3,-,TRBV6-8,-,TGTGCCAGCACTGGGGCAGAAGGGACAGATACGCAGTATTTT,CASTGAEGTDTQYF
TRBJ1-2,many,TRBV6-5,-,TGTGCCAGCAGTTTCAGGGAAGAAAACTATGGCTACACCTTC,CASSFREENYGYTF
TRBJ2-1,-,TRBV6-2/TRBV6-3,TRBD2,TGTGCCAGCAAAACTAGCGGGGGGTTATTGGAGCAGTTCTTC,CASKTSGGLLEQFF
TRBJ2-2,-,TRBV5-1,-,TGCGTCAGCAGCTCGGGTGACAGATACACCGGGGAGCTGTTTTTT,CVSSSGDRYTGELFF
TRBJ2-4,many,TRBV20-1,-,TGCAGTGCTGCCGCAACAGGGACTCAGTACTTC,CSAAATGTQYF
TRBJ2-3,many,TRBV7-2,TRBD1,TGTGCCAGCAGAGATTGGACAGGGGGCACAGATACGCAGTATTTT,CASRDWTGGTDTQYF
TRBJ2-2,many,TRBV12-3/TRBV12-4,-,TGTGCCAGCAGAGATTGGGCGGACACCGGGGAGCTGTTTTTT,CASRDWADTGELFF
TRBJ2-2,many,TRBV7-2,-,TGTGCCAGCAGCTTAACGGTTGCTTCGGCCGGGGAGCTGTTTTTT,CASSLTVASAGELFF
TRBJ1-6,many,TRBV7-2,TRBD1,TGTGCCAGCAGCTTAGAGGGGGGACAGCATTCACCCCTCCACTTT,CASSLEGGQHSPLHF
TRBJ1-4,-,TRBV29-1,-,TGCAGCGTTGAAGGGCAAAATGAAAAACTGTTTTTT,CSVEGQNEKLFF
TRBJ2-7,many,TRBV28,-,TGTGCCAGCAGCCGTCCGGGGGGCGCCCCCTACGAGCAGTACTTC,CASSRPGGAPYEQYF
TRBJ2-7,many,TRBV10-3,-,TGTGCCATCAGTTGGGACGAAGCATGGAGCTCCTACGAGCAGTACTTC,CAISWDEAWSSYEQYF
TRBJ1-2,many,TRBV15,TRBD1,TGTGCCACCAGCGGATGGACCGGGACAGGGGATGGCTACACCTTC,CATSGWTGTGDGYTF
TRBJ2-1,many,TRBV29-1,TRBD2,TGCAGCGTTGAAGGCTTTTCTAGCGGGCGCTCTGGGAACAATGAGCAGTTCTTC,CSVEGFSSGRSGNNEQFF
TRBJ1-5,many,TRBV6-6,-,TGTGCCAGCAGTTACCAAGCTACGGACGGGGGCAATCAGCCCCAGCATTTT,CASSYQATDGGNQPQHF
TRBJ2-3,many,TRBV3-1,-,TGTGCCAGCAGCCAAGACATAATCACAGATACGCAGTATTTT,CASSQDIITDTQYF
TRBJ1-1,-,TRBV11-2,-,TGTGCCAGCAGCTTAGTGGCAGATATGAACACTGAAGCTTTCTTT,CASSLVADMNTEAFF
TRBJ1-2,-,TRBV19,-,TGTGCCAGCCACCTCGCGACAAACTATGGCTACACCTTC,CASHLATNYGYTF
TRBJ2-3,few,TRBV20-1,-,TGCAGTGCTATACCAGCACGTGAAGCAGATACGCAGTATTTT,CSAIPAREADTQYF
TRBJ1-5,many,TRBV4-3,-,TGCGCCAGCAGCCTTGGAAGTTCGGATCAGCCCCAGCATTTT,CASSLGSSDQPQHF
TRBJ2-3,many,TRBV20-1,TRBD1,TGCAGTGCTACTGAGCGGTGGCAGGGGGCCACAGATACGCAGTATTTT,CSATERWQGATDTQYF
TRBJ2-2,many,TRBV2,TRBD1,TGTGCCAGTGGACAGGGAGGAAACACCGGGGAGCTGTTTTTT,CASGQGGNTGELFF
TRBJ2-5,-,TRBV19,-,TGTGTCAGTAGTATCAACAGGGTAGCAGAGACCCAGTACTTC,CVSSINRVAETQYF
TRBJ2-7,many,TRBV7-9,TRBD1,TGTGCCAGCAGCTCGACAGGGGGCCGATCCTACGAGCAGTACTTC,CASSSTGGRSYEQYF
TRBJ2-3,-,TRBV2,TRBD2,TGTGCCAGCAGTGGAGCAGCGGGGGGGAGCACAGATACGCAGTATTTT,CASSGAAGGSTDTQYF
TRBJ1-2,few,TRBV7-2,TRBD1,TGTGCCAGCAGCCACGGGAGGGGGCGTGGCTACACCTTC,CASSHGRGRGYTF
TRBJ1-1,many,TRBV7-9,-,TGTGCCAGCAGCTTAGTTCCCCCCCGACGGAGGATGGGGAACACTGAAGCTTTCTTT,CASSLVPPRRRMGNTEAFF
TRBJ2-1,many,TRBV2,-,TGTGCCAGCAGTGCTTCTATTGGCAATGAGCAGTTCTTC,CASSASIGNEQFF
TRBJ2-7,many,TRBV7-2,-,TGTGCCAGCAGCCCCCGTCCCCGAGGGGACCCCTACGAGCAGTACTTC,CASSPRPRGDPYEQYF